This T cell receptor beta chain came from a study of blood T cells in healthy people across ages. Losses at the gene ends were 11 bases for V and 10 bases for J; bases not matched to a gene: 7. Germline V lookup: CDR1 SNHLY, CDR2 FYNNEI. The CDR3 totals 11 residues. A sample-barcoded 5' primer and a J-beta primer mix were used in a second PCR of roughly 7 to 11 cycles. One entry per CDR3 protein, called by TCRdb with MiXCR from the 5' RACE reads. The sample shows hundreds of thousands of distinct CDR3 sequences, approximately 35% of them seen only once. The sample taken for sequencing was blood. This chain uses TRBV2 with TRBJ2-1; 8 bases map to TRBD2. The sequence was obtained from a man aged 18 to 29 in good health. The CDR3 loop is CACLEREEQFF. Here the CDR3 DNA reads TGTGCCTGCCTGGAGCGGGAGGAGCAGTTCTTC.